These 28 T cell receptor beta chains were sequenced from one sample in a study of blood T cell repertoires in COVID-19. Here immunoSEQ multiplex PCR was the method, and the copy in TCRdb shows in-frame clones only, minus some. Among 230,000 or so clones listed, around 84% were seen once. Sequencing input: peripheral blood. The receptors were gathered from a man aged 35 to 55 who had recovered from COVID-19.

The chain carries TRBV9 and TRBJ1-2, with a possible D match to TRBD1 (5 bases). The germline V and J ends were trimmed by 3 bases and 8 bases, with 17 bases remaining between them. Germline V lookup: CDR1 SGDLS, CDR2 YYNGEE. This CDR3 has 14 residues. The CDR3 DNA sequence: TGTGCCAGCAGCGCTGGGGTGGCAGGGTTGGGCTACACCTTC. Its protein is CASSAGVAGLGYTF.

The chain is built from TRBV7-2 and TRBJ2-7; the D gene is possibly TRBD1 (5 bases). This CDR3 has 14 amino acids. V lost 2 bases and J 4 bases, leaving 12 bases between the germline ends. Germline V gene data show CDR1 as SGHTA and CDR2 as FQGNSA. The CDR3 DNA reads TGTGCCAGCAGCTTAAATGGGGCAGGGTACGAGCAGTACTTC. Protein: CASSLNGAGYEQYF. The full variable domain, in which reference TRBV7-2 and TRBJ2-7 provide the parts outside the CDR3, is GAGVSQSPSNKVTEKGKDVELRCDPISGHTALYWYRQSLGQGLEFLIYFQGNSAPDKSGLPSDRFSAERTGGSVSTLTIQRTQQEDSAVYLCASSLNGAGYEQYFGPGTRLTVT.

The chain employs TRBV2 and TRBJ2-2, with 11 bases identical to TRBD2. Per germline, CDR1 SNHLY and CDR2 FYNNEI. The CDR3 contains 15 residues. After removal of 6 bases from V and 5 bases from J, the junction contained 5 bases not matched to a gene. DNA of the CDR3: TGTGCCAGCAGCAGGACTAGCGGGTTTACCGGGGAGCTGTTTTTT. Protein: CASSRTSGFTGELFF.

The chain links TRBV4-3 to TRBJ2-7, with TRBD1 as a possible D gene (5 bases). Trimming stripped 3 bases from V and 2 bases from J, with 11 bases between. The CDR3 extends over 14 amino acids. From germline, CDR1 is LGHNA and CDR2 YSLEER. The CDR3 bases are TGCGCCAGCAGCCATGGGGCAGGGACCTACGAGCAGTACTTC. It yields the protein CASSHGAGTYEQYF.

The genes are TRBV29-1 and TRBJ2-3, with 11 positions matching TRBD2. Per the germline V gene, CDR1 is SQVTM and CDR2 is ANQGSEA. The trim removed 6 bases at V and 1 base at J, leaving 6 bases unmatched. This CDR3 spans 15 amino acids. The CDR3 DNA reads TGCAGCGTGGGGCCGACTAGCGGGGGCACAGATACGCAGTATTTT. As protein: CSVGPTSGGTDTQYF.

The chain combines TRBV19 with TRBJ2-1, with 8 bases that match TRBD2. Germline V CDR1 and CDR2: LNHDA, SQIVND (reference sequence). CDR3 size: 16 residues. V was clipped by 3 bases and J by 8 bases; unmatched bases: 12. Here the CDR3 reads CASSILVLAGRDEQFF. The CDR3 DNA reads TGTGCCAGTAGTATTCTGGTCCTAGCGGGCCGGGATGAGCAGTTCTTC.

The chain recombines TRBV18 with TRBJ2-7; D may be TRBD2 (5 bases). The CDR3 consists of 14 residues. V lost 5 bases to trimming and J lost 6 bases, with 17 bases between them. CDR1 is KGHSH, CDR2 LQKENI, per germline. CDR3 nucleotide sequence: TGTGCCAGCTCAACCGAGGGTAGGGTCGGCGAGCAGTACTTC. This translates into CASSTEGRVGEQYF.

The chain has TRBV7-2 and TRBJ1-2; the match to TRBD1 covers 7 bases. This CDR3 comprises 13 residues. V trimming: 1 base; J trimming: 8 bases; junction bases outside the gene matches: 4. The germline V gene has CDR1 SGHTA and CDR2 FQGNSA. In DNA, the CDR3 is TGTGCCAGCAGCTTAGGTCAGGGGGAAGGCTACACCTTC. This gives the protein CASSLGQGEGYTF.

This chain links TRBV18 with TRBJ2-2; 10 bases are shared with TRBD1. The CDR3 has 15 residues. CDR1 is KGHSH and CDR2 is LQKENI in the germline V gene. The V and J ends lost 0 bases and 10 bases, in that order; junction bases with no gene match: 5. CDR3: CASSPPGQGQTELFF. The CDR3 DNA reads TGTGCCAGCTCACCACCGGGACAGGGGCAAACGGAGCTGTTTTTT.

This chain connects TRBV5-1 to TRBJ1-1; the match to TRBD1 covers 8 bases. CDR1 is SGHRS, CDR2 YFSETQ, per germline. This CDR3 has 15 amino acids. After removal of 0 bases from V and 5 bases from J, the junction contained 6 bases not matched to a gene. The CDR3 region has the DNA TGCGCCAGCAGCTTGGCCCAGGGGGCTGGGACTGAAGCTTTCTTT. Protein sequence: CASSLAQGAGTEAFF. Based on the CDR3 plus reference TRBV5-1 and TRBJ1-1, the full variable domain is KAGVTQTPRYLIKTRGQQVTLSCSPISGHRSVSWYQQTPGQGLQFLFEYFSETQRNKGNFPGRFSGRQFSNSRSEMNVSTLELGDSALYLCASSLAQGAGTEAFFGQGTRLTVV.

V and J are TRBV18 and TRBJ2-1; 9 bases fit TRBD2. The ends lost 1 base at V and 7 bases at J; junction bases unmatched: 8. The germline V gene encodes CDR1 KGHSH and CDR2 LQKENI. CDR3 size: 16 residues. The CDR3 DNA reads TGTGCCAGCTCACCACAGCCTAGCGGGAATACGAATGAGCAGTTCTTC. Translated: CASSPQPSGNTNEQFF.

This clone has a handful of counts. V and J are TRBV9 and TRBJ1-2; 7 nucleotides match TRBD1. The ends lost 2 bases at V and 1 base at J; junction bases unmatched: 5. The CDR3 spans 15 residues. Germline CDR1 SGDLS, CDR2 YYNGEE. The CDR3 reads CASSVGQALNYGYTF. In DNA form, the CDR3 reads TGTGCCAGCAGCGTCGGACAGGCCCTTAACTATGGCTACACCTTC.

The chain uses TRBV7-9 and TRBJ2-1; 8 nucleotides line up with TRBD2. Trimming removed 2 bases from V and 4 bases from J; junction bases left unmatched: 7. The CDR3 sequence is 16 residues long. Germline lookup yields CDR1 SEHNR and CDR2 FQNEAQ (reference sequence). The CDR3 sequence is CASSLTTSGGYNEQFF. As DNA, the CDR3 is TGTGCCAGCAGCTTAACCACTAGCGGAGGTTACAATGAGCAGTTCTTC.

The chain links TRBV5-1 to TRBJ2-1, with D possibly matching TRBD1 (5 bases). The CDR3 runs 16 residues. V lost 1 base and J 5 bases, leaving 16 bases between the germline ends. Germline V gives CDR1 SGHRS, CDR2 YFSETQ. The CDR3 DNA is TGCGCCAGCAGCTTGTTTCGGCCAGGGCCCAACAATGAGCAGTTCTTC. Protein product: CASSLFRPGPNNEQFF.

The V gene is TRBV19, the J gene TRBJ1-2; tentatively, D is TRBD1 (5 bases). There are 13 residues in the CDR3. Germline V lookup: CDR1 LNHDA, CDR2 SQIVND (reference sequence). The V and J ends lost 4 bases and 2 bases respectively, with 8 bases between them. Here the CDR3 reads CASSTQENYGYTF. The CDR3 DNA reads TGTGCCAGTAGTACACAGGAAAACTATGGCTACACCTTC.

This clone was seen more than once but under ten times. CDR3 in DNA: TGTGCCAGCAGTAACACAGGGGTTGGAGGCTACACCTTC. It encodes CASSNTGVGGYTF. This rearrangement joins TRBV6-5 to TRBJ1-2; the match to TRBD1 covers 7 bases. This CDR3 has 13 amino acids. With V trimmed by 5 bases and J by 8 bases, 8 bases remained unmatched. Per the germline V gene, CDR1 is MNHEY and CDR2 is SVGAGI.

This clone was recorded only once. The chain uses TRBV7-9 and TRBJ2-5; TRBD2 matches 13 bases. With 5 bases clipped from V and 5 bases from J, the junction kept 5 bases outside the gene matches. The CDR3 runs to 15 residues. From germline, CDR1 is SEHNR and CDR2 FQNEAQ (reference sequence). The CDR3 DNA reads TGTGCCAGCAGCCCGACTAGCGGGGGGACCGAGACCCAGTACTTC. Its protein product is CASSPTSGGTETQYF.

This clone has a handful of counts. V gene TRBV7-2 combines with J gene TRBJ1-3; D is possibly TRBD1 (5 bases). The CDR3 totals 15 residues. The germline CDR1 and CDR2 sequences are SGHTA and FQGNSA. V lost 5 bases and J lost 0, with 11 bases in between. CDR3 sequence: CASSVNTGSGNTIYF. In DNA, the CDR3 is TGTGCCAGCAGCGTCAACACAGGCTCTGGAAACACCATATATTTT.

The rearrangement links TRBV3-1 (or the pseudogene TRBV3-2) to TRBJ1-1; a weak D match, TRBD1 (5 bases). This CDR3 region has 14 residues. Germline V lookup: CDR1 LGHDT, CDR2 YNNKEL (reference sequence). V lost 3 bases and J lost 6, with 14 bases in between. Written as DNA, the CDR3 is TGTGCCAGCAGCCATAGGAGGGGAGTGGCTGAAGCTTTCTTT. Protein: CASSHRRGVAEAFF.

This chain joins TRBV29-1 and TRBJ1-2; 8 nucleotides match TRBD1. The CDR3 has 13 residues. Losses at the gene ends were 4 bases for V and 4 bases for J; bases not matched to a gene: 5. Per germline, CDR1 SQVTM and CDR2 ANQGSEA. CDR3 sequence reads: CSVGFGQGYGYTF. The CDR3 DNA sequence: TGCAGCGTTGGATTTGGACAGGGCTATGGCTACACCTTC.

The gene calls are TRBV27 and TRBJ1-1; D not resolved. Per the germline V gene, CDR1 is MNHEY and CDR2 is SMNVEV (reference sequence). V was shortened by 2 bases and J by 6 bases, with 13 bases between the two germline ends. The length of the CDR3 is 14 residues. The CDR3 DNA is TGTGCCAGCAGTTTAATGTGGGGAGAACCTGAAGCTTTCTTT. Translated, it gives CASSLMWGEPEAFF.

V usage is TRBV11-2 and J usage is TRBJ2-1; 9 nucleotides line up with TRBD1. With V trimmed by 6 bases and J by 9 bases, 18 bases remained unmatched. The CDR3 is made up of 17 amino acids. The germline CDR1 and CDR2 sequences are SGHAT and FQNNGV. CDR3 sequence: CASSLSADRGHSGEQFF. The CDR3 region has the DNA TGTGCCAGCAGTTTGAGTGCGGACAGGGGACATAGTGGTGAGCAGTTCTTC.

V and J are TRBV5-4 and TRBJ2-3; 7 bases align to TRBD2. Per germline, CDR1 SGHNT and CDR2 YYREEE (reference sequence). Trimming at V came to 2 bases and at J to 1 base, leaving 7 bases not matched to a gene. The CDR3 spans 16 residues. The DNA for the CDR3 is TGTGCCAGCAGCTTAAAGGCGGGAGCGGGCACAGATACGCAGTATTTT. It translates to CASSLKAGAGTDTQYF.

This chain links TRBV3-1 (or the pseudogene TRBV3-2) with TRBJ1-6; 8 nucleotides agree with TRBD1. Trimming at V came to 2 bases and at J to 7 bases, leaving 10 bases not matched to a gene. This CDR3 contains 17 residues. CDR1 LGHDT and CDR2 YNNKEL come from the germline V gene (reference sequence). The CDR3: CASSQTHTGTGNSPLHF. The CDR3, as DNA: TGTGCCAGCAGCCAAACTCATACCGGGACAGGAAATTCACCCCTCCACTTT.

The J gene is TRBJ1-3, the V gene TRBV6-6; 10 bases map to TRBD1. CDR3 length: 15 residues. Trimming took 8 bases from V and 3 from J; bases not matched to a gene: 7. Germline V CDR1 and CDR2: MNHNY, SVGAGI (reference sequence). The CDR3 DNA reads as TGTGCCAGCCTGACGGGGGACAGGGGTGGAAACACCATATATTTT. Translated: CASLTGDRGGNTIYF.

The chain employs TRBV9 and TRBJ1-2, with D uncertain. This CDR3 is built from 16 residues. Trimming shortened V by 0 bases and J by 6 bases, and 18 bases separated the two germline ends. Germline V CDR1 and CDR2: SGDLS, YYNGEE. CDR3 nucleotides: TGTGCCAGCAGCGTAGTCGAGCCGAGTGTCACGGATGGCTACACCTTC. Amino acid sequence: CASSVVEPSVTDGYTF. Looking up the rest from reference TRBV9 and TRBJ1-2 gives the full variable domain: DSGVTQTPKHLITATGQRVTLRCSPRSGDLSVYWYQQSLDQGLQFLIQYYNGEERAKGNILERFSAQQFPDLHSELNLSSLELGDSALYFCASSVVEPSVTDGYTFGSGTRLTVV.

The chain links TRBV4-1 to TRBJ2-7, with D unclear. This CDR3 is built from 14 residues. V gave up 4 bases and J gave up 1 base, with 11 bases separating them. Germline CDR1 and CDR2: MGHRA and YSYEKL. CDR3 coding DNA: TGCGCCAGCAGCCCCCTGGGCACTTCCTACGAGCAGTACTTC. Translating it yields CASSPLGTSYEQYF.

The genes are TRBV27 and TRBJ1-6, with 7 positions matching TRBD1. The V gene end was trimmed by 5 bases and the J gene end by 9 bases; junction bases not matched to a gene: 10. The CDR3 is 15 residues long. Germline V gene data show CDR1 as MNHEY and CDR2 as SMNVEV (reference sequence). CDR3 loop: CASSPPGQLFSPLHF. The CDR3 DNA sequence: TGTGCCAGCAGTCCCCCGGGACAGTTATTTTCACCCCTCCACTTT.